The TCR beta chain described here comes from a study of blood T cell repertoires in COVID-19. Assay used: immunoSEQ multiplex PCR; TCRdb lists only in-frame clones, some missing. This table has some 500,000 clones, 85% to 90% appearing once. CDR1 and CDR2 from the germline V gene are LNHNV and YYDKDF (reference sequence). Trimming at V came to 5 bases and at J to 16 bases, leaving 16 bases not matched to a gene. The CDR3 contains 15 residues. This sequence was found in a woman in her 50s with COVID-19, enrolled during active disease. The sample was peripheral blood. V gene TRBV15 combines with J gene TRBJ2-1, with TRBD2 identical over 11 bases. The DNA of the CDR3 is TGTGCCACCAGCGAGGGGTCTAGCGGGGGGCCGGGGTGTTTCTTC. Translating gives CATSEGSSGGPGCFF.